Below are 9 T cell receptor beta chains sequenced from a single sample in a study of Graves' ophthalmopathy and Graves' hyperthyroidism (dated by TCRdb to 2016 to 2019). TCRdb lists the instrument as Illumina HiSeq 2000. For repertoire sequencing, TCR beta CDR3 regions were amplified from RNA transcripts. A first-round RT-PCR used HTBI primers with the Qiagen OneStep RT-PCR kit, followed by a second-round multiplex PCR, size selection and purification. Starting from the raw public reads, TCRdb applied fastp trimming at Q25, assembled clones with MiXCR and retained in-frame beta chains. Each record represents a unique CDR3 protein, reported with the most common genes and DNA among its rows. The sample has hundreds of thousands of distinct CDR3 sequences on record, more than 20% of them singletons. More than 2.5% of the sample lies in the top ten. The sequencing sample was made of peripheral blood. These receptors were obtained from a woman in her late teens or twenties with stable Graves' hyperthyroidism. Donor details come from another sample of the same person, matched by shared clones.

This clonotype was picked up many times. This chain uses TRBV12-3 or TRBV12-4 with TRBJ1-1; D may be TRBD1 (6 bases). Trimming left V 5 bases short and J 1 base short, with 8 bases between. This CDR3 spans 13 amino acids. As DNA, the CDR3 is TGTGCCAGCAGTAGACAGGAGAACACTGAAGCTTTCTTT. Protein product: CASSRQENTEAFF.

This sequence joins TRBV20-1 and TRBJ1-2; 7 bases agree with TRBD1. Trimming at V came to 3 bases and at J to 0 bases, leaving 10 bases not matched to a gene. Germline V lookup: CDR1 DFQATT, CDR2 SNEGSKA (reference sequence). The CDR3 is 16 residues long. This CDR3 is CSARLTGPDANYGYTF. CDR3 nucleotide sequence: TGCAGTGCTAGGTTGACAGGGCCAGACGCTAACTATGGCTACACCTTC.

The sample holds many counts of this clonotype. This may stem from a read error, because a much larger clone lies one nucleotide away. The V and J genes are TRBV25-1 and TRBJ2-2, with D perhaps given as TRBD1 or TRBD2 (5 bases each). V lost 3 bases and J 3 bases, leaving 11 bases between the germline ends. This CDR3 is built from 15 residues. Germline V gene sequence: CDR1 MGHDK, CDR2 SYGVNS. CDR3 coding DNA: TGTGCCAGCAGTGACCTGGGACGGGACACCGGGGAGCTGTTTTTT. Its translation: CASSDLGRDTGELFF.

This clonotype was counted between two and nine times. The rearrangement joins TRBV30 to TRBJ2-3, with 8 bases that match TRBD2. CDR1 is GTSNPN and CDR2 is SVGIG in the germline V gene (reference sequence). V lost 3 bases, J lost 2 bases, and 10 bases stayed unmatched. The CDR3 is made up of 16 amino acids. CDR3 amino acids: CAWSRGGQPHTDTQYF. CDR3 sequence (DNA): TGTGCCTGGAGCCGCGGGGGGCAGCCCCACACAGATACGCAGTATTTT.

This chain joins TRBV7-9 and TRBJ1-1; 8 bases match TRBD1. Trimming at V came to 4 bases and at J to 1 base, leaving 2 bases not matched to a gene. CDR1 is SEHNR, CDR2 FQNEAQ, per germline (reference sequence). This CDR3 has 14 residues. The CDR3 spells CASSWDRTNTEAFF. DNA for the CDR3: TGTGCCAGCAGCTGGGACAGGACGAACACTGAAGCTTTCTTT.

This clonotype was detected many times. The chain links TRBV28 to TRBJ1-1; no definite D call. The germline V and J ends were trimmed by 7 bases and 1 base, with 16 bases remaining between them. The V gene's germline CDR1 is MDHEN and CDR2 SYDVKM. This CDR3 comprises 15 residues. The CDR3 coding sequence is TGTGCCAGCACCAACCGAGTGCTAAAGAACACTGAAGCTTTCTTT. Translated: CASTNRVLKNTEAFF.

This clonotype was seen repeatedly, ten times or more. J is TRBJ2-5 and V is TRBV12-3 or TRBV12-4; TRBD2 matches 8 bases. This CDR3 has 13 residues. The V segment lost 4 bases and the J segment 3 bases; nucleotides outside the gene matches: 1. The CDR3 nucleotides read TGTGCCAGCAGTTCGCGGGGGGAAGAGACCCAGTACTTC. It is translated as CASSSRGEETQYF.

The rearrangement uses TRBV25-1 and TRBJ1-6, with D tentatively TRBD1 (5 bases). CDR3 length equals 13 residues. The germline CDR1 and CDR2 sequences are MGHDK and SYGVNS. V dropped 2 bases and J dropped 14 bases, with 13 bases sitting between them. As DNA, the CDR3 is TGTGCCAGCAGTGAAATTGGCAGGGTAACCCTCCACTTT. This codes for CASSEIGRVTLHF. Full variable domain (remainder filled in from reference TRBV25-1 and TRBJ1-6): EADIYQTPRYLVIGTGKKITLECSQTMGHDKMYWYQQDPGMELHLIHYSYGVNSTEKGDLSSESTVSRIRTEHFPLTLESARPSHTSQYLCASSEIGRVTLHFGNGTRLTVT.

This clonotype appeared many times. This chain joins TRBV2 and TRBJ2-2, with D possibly TRBD1 on 6 matching bases. Germline V CDR1 and CDR2: SNHLY, FYNNEI. V gave up 8 bases and J gave up 1 base, with 11 bases separating them. The CDR3 totals 14 residues. CDR3 amino acids: CASGGQMNTGELFF. CDR3 nucleotide sequence: TGTGCCAGCGGGGGACAAATGAACACCGGGGAGCTGTTTTTT.